The clone carrying this T cell receptor (beta chain) was counted between two and nine times. What it binds is not known. The ends were cut back, 0 bases at V and 3 bases at J, with 10 bases in the middle. CDR1 GTSNPN and CDR2 SVGIG come from the germline V gene (reference sequence). The CDR3 consists of 14 residues. The data are from a study of T cells after posttransplantation cyclophosphamide. Study outcomes and limitations: Tissue-infiltrating T cells from skin or gut overlapped little with blood T cells. Donor-recipient repertoire similarity was low at 1-2 months, rising over year one.

On the day of bone marrow donation, the related graft donor provided peripheral blood. Repertoires were generated with immunoSEQ multiplex PCR, while TCRdb's copy carries only in-frame clones and drops some. The specimen has 25,000 to 30,000 clones, none found just once. This chain joins TRBV30 and TRBJ2-3; D might be TRBD2 (6 bases). The clonotype originates from a woman aged 60-75 years in good health, CMV-negative, and a related stem cell transplant donor. The sample taken for sequencing was PBMCs. The CDR3 DNA is TGTGCCTGGAGTGTCGCCGGGGGTACAGATACGCAGTATTTT. Translating gives CAWSVAGGTDTQYF. The complete variable domain, with remaining parts taken from reference TRBV30 and TRBJ2-3, reads SQTIHQWPATLVQPVGSPLSLECTVEGTSNPNLYWYRQAAGRGLQLLFYSVGIGQISSEVPQNLSASRPQDRQFILSSKKLLLSDSGFYLCAWSVAGGTDTQYFGPGTRLTVL.